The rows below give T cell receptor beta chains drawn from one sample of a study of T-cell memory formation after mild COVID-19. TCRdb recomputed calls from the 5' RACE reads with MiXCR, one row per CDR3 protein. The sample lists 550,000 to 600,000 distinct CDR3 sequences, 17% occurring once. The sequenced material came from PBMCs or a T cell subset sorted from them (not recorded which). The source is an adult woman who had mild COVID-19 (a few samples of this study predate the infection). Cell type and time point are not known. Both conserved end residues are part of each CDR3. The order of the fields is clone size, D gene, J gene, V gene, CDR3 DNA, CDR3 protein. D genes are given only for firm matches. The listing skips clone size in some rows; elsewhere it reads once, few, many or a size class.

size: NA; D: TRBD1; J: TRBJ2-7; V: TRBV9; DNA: TGTGCCAGCAGCGTAGGGCCTGGGACAGGGGTGAACGAGCAGTACTTC; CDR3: CASSVGPGTGVNEQYF
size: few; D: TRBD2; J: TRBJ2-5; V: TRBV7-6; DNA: TGTGCCAGCAGCTTACGGGCGGGGGGGCAAGAGACCCAGTACTTC; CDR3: CASSLRAGGQETQYF
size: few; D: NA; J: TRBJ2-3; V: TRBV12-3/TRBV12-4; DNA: TGTGCCAGCAGTTCAAACACTATCCACACAGATACGCAGTATTTT; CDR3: CASSSNTIHTDTQYF
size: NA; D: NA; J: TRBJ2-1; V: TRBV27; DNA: TGTGCCAGCAGGGCCCTCCTGGTACTTGATGAGCAGTTCTTC; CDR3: CASRALLVLDEQFF
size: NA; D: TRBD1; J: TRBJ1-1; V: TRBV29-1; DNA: TGCAGCGTCCAACAGGGGGTATGGACTGAAGCTTTCTTT; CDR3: CSVQQGVWTEAFF
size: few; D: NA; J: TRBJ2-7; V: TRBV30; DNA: TGTGCCTGGAGTGTGGTGAAACCCCCCTACGAGCAGTACTTC; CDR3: CAWSVVKPPYEQYF
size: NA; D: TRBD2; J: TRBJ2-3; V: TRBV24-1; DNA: TGTGCCACCAGCGATAGGTTGGCTAGCGGAGTCACAGATACGCAGTATTTT; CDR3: CATSDRLASGVTDTQYF
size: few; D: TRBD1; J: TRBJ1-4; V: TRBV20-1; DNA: TGCAGTGCTCCGACAGGGGGTGAAAAACTGTTTTTT; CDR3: CSAPTGGEKLFF
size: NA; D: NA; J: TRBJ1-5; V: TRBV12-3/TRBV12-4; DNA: TGTGCCAGCACCCCACCTGGGGTCGGCAATCAGCCCCAGCATTTT; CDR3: CASTPPGVGNQPQHF
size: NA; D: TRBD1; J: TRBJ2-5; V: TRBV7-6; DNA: TGTGCCAGCAGCTTACCCCGGACAGGGCAAGAGACCCAGTACTTC; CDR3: CASSLPRTGQETQYF
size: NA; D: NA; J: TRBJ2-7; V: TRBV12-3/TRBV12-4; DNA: TGTGCCAGCAGTTTAGTCCAGGGACAAATCTACGAGCAGTACTTC; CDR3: CASSLVQGQIYEQYF
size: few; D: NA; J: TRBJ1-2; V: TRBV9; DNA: TGTGCCAGCAGCGAAGTAGATGCTAACTATGGCTACACCTTC; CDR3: CASSEVDANYGYTF
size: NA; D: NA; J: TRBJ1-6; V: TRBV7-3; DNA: TGTGCCAGCAGCACTGACATTACGCCTAATTCACCCCTCCACTTT; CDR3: CASSTDITPNSPLHF
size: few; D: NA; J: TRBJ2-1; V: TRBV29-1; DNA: TGCAGCGTTGAAGACTCCTCTGGGGAGTATGAGCAGTTCTTC; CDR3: CSVEDSSGEYEQFF
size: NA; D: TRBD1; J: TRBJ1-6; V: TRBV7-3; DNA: TGTGCCAGCAGCTTAAGGGCAGGGGGCAGTAATTCACCCCTCCACTTT; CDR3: CASSLRAGGSNSPLHF
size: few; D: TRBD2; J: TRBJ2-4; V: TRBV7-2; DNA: TGTGCCAGCAGCTTAGTGAGACTAGCGGGAGGGGATATTGCCAAAAACATTCAGTACTTC; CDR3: CASSLVRLAGGDIAKNIQYF
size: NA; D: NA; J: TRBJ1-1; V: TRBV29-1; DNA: TGCAGCGTTGAAGACGGGGGGTACACTGAAGCTTTCTTT; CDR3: CSVEDGGYTEAFF
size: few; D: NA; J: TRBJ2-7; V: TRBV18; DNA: TGTGCCAGCTCACCAGGGGATTTGGGCGAGCAGTACTTC; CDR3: CASSPGDLGEQYF
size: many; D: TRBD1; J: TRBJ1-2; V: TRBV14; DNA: TGTGCCAGCAGCCGGGACAGCTTATTGAACTATGGCTACACCTTC; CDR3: CASSRDSLLNYGYTF
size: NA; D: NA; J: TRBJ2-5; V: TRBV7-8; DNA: TGTGCCAGCAGCTTAGAAAGTCCGGGACTTCAAGAGACCCAGTACTTC; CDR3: CASSLESPGLQETQYF
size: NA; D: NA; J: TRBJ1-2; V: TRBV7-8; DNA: TGTGCCAGCAGCCCCATTGAATACGGGGGACCGGAGGATGGCTACACCTTC; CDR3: CASSPIEYGGPEDGYTF